Ten or more counts support the clone carrying this TCR beta chain. This entry comes from a study of low-dose radiotherapy and immunotherapy resistance in tumors. For the study at large: A dose of 1 Gy per fraction every two weeks went to Cohort 2, totaling 13 Gy over 26 weeks. A dose of 300 mg of oral aspirin was taken by patients daily for four cycles from cycle 1 day 1. Ipilimumab 1 mg/kg every six weeks, together with nivolumab 240 mg every two weeks, was given intravenously to patients.

The germline CDR1 and CDR2 sequences are SGHDN and FVKESK. The CDR3 loop spans 24 amino acids. V was shortened by 1 base and J by 0 bases, with 34 bases between the two germline ends. Primers used for first-strand cDNA, a TRAV- and TRBV-specific set, covered both alpha and beta chains. The PCR that amplified TCRs ran for 20 cycles, relying on a constant-region primer and a V-primer adapter. TCRdb passed the reads through MiXCR, listing each CDR3 protein once. The sample lists roughly 100,000 distinct CDR3 sequences; 20% to 25% were seen once. Sample time point: after trial treatment. The treatment is: LDRT plus nivolumab, ipilimumab, low-dose cyclophosphamide and aspirin (RACIN trial).

The material was PBMCs, obtained after low-dose radiotherapy plus immunotherapy. This TCR came from a female donor with ovarian cancer. The V call is TRBV14, the J call TRBJ2-1, with D possibly TRBD2 on 5 matching bases. The CDR3 sequence: CASSQVGLAPGGSIVGSSYNEQFF. For the CDR3, the DNA is TGTGCCAGCAGCCAAGTTGGGCTAGCCCCCGGCGGTTCCATCGTAGGGAGCTCCTACAATGAGCAGTTCTTC.